The clone carrying this T cell receptor (beta chain) came up many times. No antigen is known for it. As to time point: patch test 2, 6 weeks after DPC sensitization. Stated treatment: therapeutic diphenylcyclopropenone sensitization with weekly scalp DPC. The library tagged each cDNA molecule with unique molecular identifiers. TCRdb analysed the RACE reads with MiXCR anew, one entry per CDR3 protein. Of approximately 350,000 distinct CDR3 sequences listed, about 6% are singletons. This record comes from a study of human T cells and chemical hapten exposure. Trimming removed 4 bases at V and 5 bases at J, with 9 bases between. The CDR3 runs to 13 residues. General observations from the study: Controls formed significantly fewer large CDR3 similarity clusters than expanded TCRs did.

The rearrangement joins TRBV12-3 or TRBV12-4 to TRBJ1-5, with D uncertain. The source is a woman under 30 with alopecia areata. Some clones in this sample may be carry-over from other donors' samples. The input for sequencing was whole blood, taken in connection with sensitization to the hapten diphenylcyclopropenone (DPC). CDR3 residues: CASSSTTDQPQHF. The CDR3 DNA is TGTGCCAGCAGTTCAACAACCGATCAGCCCCAGCATTTT.